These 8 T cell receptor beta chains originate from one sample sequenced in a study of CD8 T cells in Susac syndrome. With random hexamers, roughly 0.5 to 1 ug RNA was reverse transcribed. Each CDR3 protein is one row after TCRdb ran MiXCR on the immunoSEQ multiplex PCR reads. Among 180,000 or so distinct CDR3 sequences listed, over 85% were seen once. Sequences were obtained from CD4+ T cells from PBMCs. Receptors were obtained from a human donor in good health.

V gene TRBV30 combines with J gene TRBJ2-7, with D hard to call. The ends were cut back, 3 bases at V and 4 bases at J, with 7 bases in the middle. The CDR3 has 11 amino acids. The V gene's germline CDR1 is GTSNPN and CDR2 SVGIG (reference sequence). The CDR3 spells CAWSEGYEQYF. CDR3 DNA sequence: TGTGCCTGGAGCGAAGGTTACGAGCAGTACTTC.

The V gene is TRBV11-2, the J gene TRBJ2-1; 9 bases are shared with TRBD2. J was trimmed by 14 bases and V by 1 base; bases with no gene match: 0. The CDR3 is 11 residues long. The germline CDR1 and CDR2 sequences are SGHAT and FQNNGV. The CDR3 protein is CASSLGTSEFF. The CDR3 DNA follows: TGTGCCAGCAGCTTAGGGACTAGCGAGTTCTTC.

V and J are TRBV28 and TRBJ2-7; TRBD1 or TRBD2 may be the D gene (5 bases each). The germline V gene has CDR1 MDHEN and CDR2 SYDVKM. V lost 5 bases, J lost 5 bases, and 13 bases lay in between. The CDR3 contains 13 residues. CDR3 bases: TGTGCCAGCAGTGGGGACCCCATGAACGAGCAGTACTTC. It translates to CASSGDPMNEQYF.

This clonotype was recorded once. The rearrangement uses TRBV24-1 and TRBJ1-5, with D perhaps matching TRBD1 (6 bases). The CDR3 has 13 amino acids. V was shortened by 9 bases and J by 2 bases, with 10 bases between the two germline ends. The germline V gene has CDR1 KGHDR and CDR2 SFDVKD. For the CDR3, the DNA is TGTGCCACCCAGGGGATGGGCAATCAGCCCCAGCATTTT. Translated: CATQGMGNQPQHF.

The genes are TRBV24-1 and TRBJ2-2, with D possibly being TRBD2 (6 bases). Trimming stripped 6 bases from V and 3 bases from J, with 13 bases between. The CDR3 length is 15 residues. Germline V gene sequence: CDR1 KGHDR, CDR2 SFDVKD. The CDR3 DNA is TGTGCCACCAGTAGGGAGGACTCCTACACCGGGGAGCTGTTTTTT. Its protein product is CATSREDSYTGELFF.

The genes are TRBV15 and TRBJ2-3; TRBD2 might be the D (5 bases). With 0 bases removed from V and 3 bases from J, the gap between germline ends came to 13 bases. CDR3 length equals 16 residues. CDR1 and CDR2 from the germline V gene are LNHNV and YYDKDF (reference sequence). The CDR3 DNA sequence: TGTGCCACCAGCAGAGATGGAGCGGCGTTTACAGATACGCAGTATTTT. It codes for CATSRDGAAFTDTQYF.

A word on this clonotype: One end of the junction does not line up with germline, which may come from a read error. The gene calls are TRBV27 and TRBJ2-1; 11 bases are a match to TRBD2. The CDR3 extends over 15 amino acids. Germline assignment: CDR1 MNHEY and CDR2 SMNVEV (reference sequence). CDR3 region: CASSILAGGILSALF. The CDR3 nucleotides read TGTGCCAGCAGCATTCTAGCGGGAGGAATACTCTCTGCCCTCTTC.

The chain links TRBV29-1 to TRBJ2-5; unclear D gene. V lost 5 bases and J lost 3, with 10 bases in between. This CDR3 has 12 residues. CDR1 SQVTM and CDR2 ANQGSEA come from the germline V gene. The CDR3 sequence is CSVKPLKETQYF. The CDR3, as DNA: TGCAGCGTTAAGCCCCTAAAAGAGACCCAGTACTTC.